The rows below give T cell receptor beta chains drawn from one sample of a study of early T cells in non-severe SARS-CoV-2 infection. TCRdb used MiXCR to reprocess the 5' RACE reads, holding one entry per CDR3 protein. The sample records about 64,000 distinct CDR3 sequences, 20% being singletons. The material sequenced was whole blood, taken at baseline. The receptors here all came from an adult who was a healthcare worker with PCR-confirmed SARS-CoV-2 infection or an uninfected control (not recorded which). CDR3s include the opening cysteine and the closing phenylalanine or tryptophan. A D gene is named only where the DNA matches it firmly. The listing skips clone size in some rows; elsewhere it reads once, few, many or a size class.

J | D | size | V | DNA | CDR3
TRBJ2-1 | NA | NA | TRBV3-1 | TGTGCCAGCAGCCGAGGGGGGGCCCCCAATGAGCAGTTCTTC | CASSRGGAPNEQFF
TRBJ2-7 | NA | few | TRBV10-3 | TGTGCCATCAGTCCAGGGGGGGACGAGCAGTACTTC | CAISPGGDEQYF
TRBJ2-3 | TRBD2 | NA | TRBV11-2 | TGTGCCAGCAGCTCACTAGCGGGGGGATTTGGAGATACGCAGTATTTT | CASSSLAGGFGDTQYF
TRBJ2-1 | NA | NA | TRBV5-1 | TGCGCCAGCAGCGTCGACCCCGGCGGCTACAATGAGCAGTTCTTC | CASSVDPGGYNEQFF
TRBJ2-3 | NA | NA | TRBV3-1 | TGTGCCAGCAGCCAAGTACTTCTAGCAGGCGATACGCAGTATTTT | CASSQVLLAGDTQYF
TRBJ2-2 | NA | few | TRBV30 | TGTGCCTGTCAAAGGCAGGGAATCGTGACCGGGGAGCTGTTTTTT | CACQRQGIVTGELFF
TRBJ1-6 | NA | NA | TRBV6-6 | TGTGCCAGCAGTTGCCGGTCCTTGGGTGATTCACCCCTCCACTTT | CASSCRSLGDSPLHF
TRBJ2-1 | TRBD2 | NA | TRBV10-3 | TGTGCCATCAGTGTCCGGGGGGGCGGTGTTGACGACAATGAGCAGTTCTTC | CAISVRGGGVDDNEQFF
TRBJ1-4 | NA | NA | TRBV7-9 | TGTGCCAGCAGCAGCAGTGGGTTAAGTGAAAAACTGTTTTTT | CASSSSGLSEKLFF
TRBJ2-7 | NA | few | TRBV5-1 | TGCGCCAGCAGCTTGAACACCAGGGACTACGAGCAGTACTTC | CASSLNTRDYEQYF